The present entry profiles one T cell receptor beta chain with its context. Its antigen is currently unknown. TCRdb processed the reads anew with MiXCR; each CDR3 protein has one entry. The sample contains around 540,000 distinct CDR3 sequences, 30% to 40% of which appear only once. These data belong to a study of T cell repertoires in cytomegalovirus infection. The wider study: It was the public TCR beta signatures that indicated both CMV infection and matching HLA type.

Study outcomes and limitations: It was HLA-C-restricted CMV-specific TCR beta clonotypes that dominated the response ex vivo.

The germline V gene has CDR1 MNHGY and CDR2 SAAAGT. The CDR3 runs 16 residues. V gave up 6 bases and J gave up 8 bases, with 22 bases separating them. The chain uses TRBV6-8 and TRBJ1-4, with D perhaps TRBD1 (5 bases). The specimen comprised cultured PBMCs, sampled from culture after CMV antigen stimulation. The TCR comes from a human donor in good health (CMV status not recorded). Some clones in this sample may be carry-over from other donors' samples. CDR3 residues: CASSPYGASSGEKLFF. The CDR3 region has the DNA TGTGCCAGCAGCCCGTATGGGGCCTCAAGCGGGGAAAAACTGTTTTTT.